What follows is one T cell receptor beta chain and its context. The antigen remains undetermined. The sample belongs to a study of human thymus T cells. Study-level points and caveats: Apparent skewing of V and J gene usage characterized both thymic and blood repertoires.

CDR1 MNHNS and CDR2 SASEGT come from the germline V gene. The germline V and J ends were trimmed by 2 bases and 2 bases, with 15 bases remaining between them. This CDR3 spans 16 amino acids. Assay: immunoSEQ multiplex PCR; the TCRdb copy retains only in-frame clones and omits some. The table shows over 35,000 clones, with 85% to 95% occurring only once. All donors were healthy Finnish infants who were undergoing corrective surgery to treat congenital heart defects. Only four of the eight donors provided a roughly 0.45-1 mL blood sample. No fixed cell number was used; all available blood leukocytes supplied DNA.

The rearrangement links TRBV6-1 to TRBJ2-5, with a tentative D call TRBD2 (6 bases). The source material was blood. This receptor was taken from a boy in the first two years of life with a congenital heart defect but otherwise immunologically healthy. The CDR3 coding sequence is TGTGCCAGCAGTGAACGACGACTAGGAGGGCAAGAGACCCAGTACTTC. Residues: CASSERRLGGQETQYF.